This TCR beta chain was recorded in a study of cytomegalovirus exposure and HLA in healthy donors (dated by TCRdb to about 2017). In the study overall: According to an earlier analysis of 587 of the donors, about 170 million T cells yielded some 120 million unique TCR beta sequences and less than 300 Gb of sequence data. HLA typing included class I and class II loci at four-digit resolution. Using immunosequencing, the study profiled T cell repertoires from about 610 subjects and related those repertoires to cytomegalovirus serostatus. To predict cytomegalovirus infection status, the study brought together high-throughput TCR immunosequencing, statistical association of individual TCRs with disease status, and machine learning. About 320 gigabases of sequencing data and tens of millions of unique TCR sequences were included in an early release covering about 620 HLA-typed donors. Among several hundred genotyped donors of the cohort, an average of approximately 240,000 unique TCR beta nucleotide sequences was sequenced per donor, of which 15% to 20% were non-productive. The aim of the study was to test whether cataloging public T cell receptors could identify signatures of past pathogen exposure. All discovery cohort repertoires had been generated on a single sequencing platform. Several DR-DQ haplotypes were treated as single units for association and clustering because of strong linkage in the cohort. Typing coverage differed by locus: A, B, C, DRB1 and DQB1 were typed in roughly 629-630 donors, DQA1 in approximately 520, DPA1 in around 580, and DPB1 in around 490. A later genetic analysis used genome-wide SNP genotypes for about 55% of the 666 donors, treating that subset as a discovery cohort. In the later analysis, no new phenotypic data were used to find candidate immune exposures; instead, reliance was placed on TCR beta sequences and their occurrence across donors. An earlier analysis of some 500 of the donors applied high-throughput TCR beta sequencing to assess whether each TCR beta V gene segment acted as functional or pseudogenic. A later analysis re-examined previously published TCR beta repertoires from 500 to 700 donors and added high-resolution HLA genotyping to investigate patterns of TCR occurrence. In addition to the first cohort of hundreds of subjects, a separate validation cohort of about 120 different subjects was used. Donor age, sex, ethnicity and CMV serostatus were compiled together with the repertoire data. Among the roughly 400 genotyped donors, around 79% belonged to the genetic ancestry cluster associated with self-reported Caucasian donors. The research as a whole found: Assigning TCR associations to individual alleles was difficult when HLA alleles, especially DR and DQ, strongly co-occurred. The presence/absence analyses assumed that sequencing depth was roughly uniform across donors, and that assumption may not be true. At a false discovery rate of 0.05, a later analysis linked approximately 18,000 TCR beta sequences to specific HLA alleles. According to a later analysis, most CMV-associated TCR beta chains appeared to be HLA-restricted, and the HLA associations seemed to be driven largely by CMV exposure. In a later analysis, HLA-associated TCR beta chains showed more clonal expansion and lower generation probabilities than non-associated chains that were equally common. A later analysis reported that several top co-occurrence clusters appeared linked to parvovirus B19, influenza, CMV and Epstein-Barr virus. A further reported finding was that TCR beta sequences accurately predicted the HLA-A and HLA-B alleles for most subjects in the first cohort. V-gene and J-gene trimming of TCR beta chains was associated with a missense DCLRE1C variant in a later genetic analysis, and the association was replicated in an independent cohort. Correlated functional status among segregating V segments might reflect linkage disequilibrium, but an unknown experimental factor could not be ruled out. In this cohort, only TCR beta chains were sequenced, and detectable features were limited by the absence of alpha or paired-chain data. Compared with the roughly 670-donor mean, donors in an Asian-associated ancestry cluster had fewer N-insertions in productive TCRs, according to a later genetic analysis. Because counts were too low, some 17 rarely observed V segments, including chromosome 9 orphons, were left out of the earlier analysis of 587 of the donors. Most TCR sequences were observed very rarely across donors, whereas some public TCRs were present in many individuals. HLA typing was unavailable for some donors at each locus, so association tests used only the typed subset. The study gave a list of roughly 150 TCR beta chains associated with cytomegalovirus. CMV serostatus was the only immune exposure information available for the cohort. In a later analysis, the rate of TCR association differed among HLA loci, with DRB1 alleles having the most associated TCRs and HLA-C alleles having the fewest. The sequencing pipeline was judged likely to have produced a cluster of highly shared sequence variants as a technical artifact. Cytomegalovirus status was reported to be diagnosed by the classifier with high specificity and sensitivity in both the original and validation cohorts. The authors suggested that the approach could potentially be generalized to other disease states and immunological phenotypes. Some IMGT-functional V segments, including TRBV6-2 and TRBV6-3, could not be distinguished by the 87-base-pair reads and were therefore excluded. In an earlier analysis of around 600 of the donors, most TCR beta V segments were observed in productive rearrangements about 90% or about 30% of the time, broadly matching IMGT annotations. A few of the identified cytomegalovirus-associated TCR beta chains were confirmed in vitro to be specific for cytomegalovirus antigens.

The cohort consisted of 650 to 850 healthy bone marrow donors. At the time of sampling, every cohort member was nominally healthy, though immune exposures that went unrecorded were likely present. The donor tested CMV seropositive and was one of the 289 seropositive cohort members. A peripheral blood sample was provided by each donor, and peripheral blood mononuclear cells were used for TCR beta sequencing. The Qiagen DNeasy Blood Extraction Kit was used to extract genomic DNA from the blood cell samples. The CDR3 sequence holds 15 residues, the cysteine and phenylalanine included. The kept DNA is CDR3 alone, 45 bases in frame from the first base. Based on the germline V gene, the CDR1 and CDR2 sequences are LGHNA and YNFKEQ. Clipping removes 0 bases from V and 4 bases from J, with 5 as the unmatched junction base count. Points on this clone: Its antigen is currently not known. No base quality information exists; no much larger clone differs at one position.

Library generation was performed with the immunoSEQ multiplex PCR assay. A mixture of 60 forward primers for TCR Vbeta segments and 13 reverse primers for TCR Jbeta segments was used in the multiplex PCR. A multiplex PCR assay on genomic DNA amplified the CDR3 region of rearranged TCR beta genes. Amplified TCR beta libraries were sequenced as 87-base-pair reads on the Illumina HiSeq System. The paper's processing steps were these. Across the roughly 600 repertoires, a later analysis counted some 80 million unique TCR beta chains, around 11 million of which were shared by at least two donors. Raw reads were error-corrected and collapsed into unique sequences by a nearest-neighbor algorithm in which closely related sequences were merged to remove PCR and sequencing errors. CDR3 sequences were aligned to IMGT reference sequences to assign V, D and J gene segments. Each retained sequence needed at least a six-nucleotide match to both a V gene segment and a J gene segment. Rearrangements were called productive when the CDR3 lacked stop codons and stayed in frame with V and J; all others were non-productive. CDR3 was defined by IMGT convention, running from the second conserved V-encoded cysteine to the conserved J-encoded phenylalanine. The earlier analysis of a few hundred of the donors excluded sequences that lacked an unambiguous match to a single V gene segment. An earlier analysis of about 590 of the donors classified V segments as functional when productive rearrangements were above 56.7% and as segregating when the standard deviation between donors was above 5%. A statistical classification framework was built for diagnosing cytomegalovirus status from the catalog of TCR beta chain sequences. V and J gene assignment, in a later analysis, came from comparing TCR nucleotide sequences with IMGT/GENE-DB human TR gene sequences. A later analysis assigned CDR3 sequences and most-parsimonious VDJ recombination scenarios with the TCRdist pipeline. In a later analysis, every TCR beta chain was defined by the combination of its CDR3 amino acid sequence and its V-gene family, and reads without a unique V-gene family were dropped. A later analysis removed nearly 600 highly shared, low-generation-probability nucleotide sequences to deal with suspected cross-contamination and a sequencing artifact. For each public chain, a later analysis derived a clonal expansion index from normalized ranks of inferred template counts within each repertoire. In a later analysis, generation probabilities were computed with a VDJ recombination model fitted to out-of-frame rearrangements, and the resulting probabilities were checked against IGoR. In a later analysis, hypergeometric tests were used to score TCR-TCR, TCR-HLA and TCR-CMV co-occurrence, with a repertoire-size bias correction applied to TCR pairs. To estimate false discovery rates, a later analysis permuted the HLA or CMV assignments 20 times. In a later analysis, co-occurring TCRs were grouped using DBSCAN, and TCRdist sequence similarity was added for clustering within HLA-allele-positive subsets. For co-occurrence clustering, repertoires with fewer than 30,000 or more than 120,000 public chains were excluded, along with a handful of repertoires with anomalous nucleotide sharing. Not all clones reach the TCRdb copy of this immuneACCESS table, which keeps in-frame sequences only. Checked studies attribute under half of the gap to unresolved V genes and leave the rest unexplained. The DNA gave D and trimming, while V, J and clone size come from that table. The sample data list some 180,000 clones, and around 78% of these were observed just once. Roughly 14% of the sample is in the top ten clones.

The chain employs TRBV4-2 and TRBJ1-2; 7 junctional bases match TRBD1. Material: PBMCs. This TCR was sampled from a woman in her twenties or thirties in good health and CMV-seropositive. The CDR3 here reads CASSQDPGQAYGYTF. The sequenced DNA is TGTGCCAGCAGCCAAGACCCCGGACAGGCCTATGGCTACACCTTC.